This paragraph reports one TCR beta chain. In the original workflow: Cell counts per sample came from amplifying reference gene primers. Assay used: immunoSEQ multiplex PCR; TCRdb lists only in-frame clones, some missing. That table gives V, J and clone size, and the DNA gave D and trimming. The table lists 110,000 or so clones, 85% of them singletons, with 13% in the top ten. This specimen comes from a study of blood T cell repertoires in COVID-19. For the study at large: Collection of acute and convalescent COVID-19 samples took place in the United States, Italy and Spain. PBMCs, B-cell-depleted T cells, or T cells were the source of the cDNA or gDNA that made up the material.

CDR3 length equals 15 residues. Germline V CDR1 and CDR2: SGHNT, YENEEA. V gave up 4 bases and J gave up 3 bases; unmatched junction bases: 7. Material for sequencing was peripheral blood. The gene calls are TRBV11-3 and TRBJ2-7; 9 positions agree with TRBD1. The clonotype originates from a human donor in a cohort sampled during active COVID-19. As DNA, the CDR3 is TGTGCCAGCAGCTCCGGGACAGGGATGATCTACGAGCAGTACTTC. This translates into CASSSGTGMIYEQYF.